Reported below is one T cell receptor (beta chain). TCRdb's copy holds only in-frame clones and misses some; the assay was immunoSEQ multiplex PCR. This repertoire shows more than 80,000 clones, about two thirds found once; its top ten account for less than 1%. Trimming removed 5 bases at V and 8 bases at J, with 12 bases between. CDR3 size: 13 residues. Looked up from germline, CDR1 is MNHEY and CDR2 is SVGAGI. These data are taken from a study of blood T cell repertoires in COVID-19. V usage is TRBV6-5 and J usage is TRBJ1-4; tentatively, D is TRBD1 (6 bases). The TCR originated in a human donor with acute or convalescent COVID-19. The donor label of this sample is uncertain. Sequenced material: peripheral blood. CDR3 coding DNA: TGTGCCAGCAGTACGGGGAGGGGGGAAAAACTGTTTTTT. Protein sequence: CASSTGRGEKLFF.